This is a list of T cell receptor beta chains from one sample in a study of vaccination and CD4 T cells after COVID-19. The antigens these receptors bind are not known. A single record per CDR3 protein comes from TCRdb applying MiXCR to the PCR reads. The sample lists around 9,000 distinct CDR3 sequences, under 35% seen once, with about two fifths in the top ten. Source material: CD4+ T cells from blood, cultured in vitro. These receptors all stem from a human donor in good health. Both conserved end residues are part of each CDR3. The order of the fields is D gene, clone size, J gene, V gene, CDR3 DNA, CDR3 protein. The D gene is left open where the match is weak. The listing skips clone size in some rows; elsewhere it reads once, few, many or a size class.

>NA|NA|TRBJ2-1|TRBV19
TGTGCCAGTAGTATAGATCTTACGGAGAGTGAGCAGTTCTTC
CASSIDLTESEQFF
>TRBD1|NA|TRBJ2-7|TRBV9
TGTGCCAGCAGCGTAGCTCCCGGGACAGCTCCCTACGAGCAGTACTTC
CASSVAPGTAPYEQYF
>TRBD1|few|TRBJ1-2|TRBV5-1
TGCGCCAGCATTATCCAACCGGGACAGGGGATTTCTGGCTACACCTTC
CASIIQPGQGISGYTF
>NA|once|TRBJ2-7|TRBV7-8
TGTGCCAGCAGCTTACGCTCCTACGAGCAGTACTTC
CASSLRSYEQYF
>NA|NA|TRBJ1-1|TRBV12-3/TRBV12-4
TGTGCCAGCAGGCCGACCGGCCTGAACACTGAAGCTTTCTTT
CASRPTGLNTEAFF
>TRBD2|NA|TRBJ2-2|TRBV20-1
TGCAGTGCTAGAGACAGGGTAGCGGGCGGGGAGCTGTTTTTT
CSARDRVAGGELFF
>TRBD2|NA|TRBJ2-5|TRBV2
TGTGCCAGCAGGACAAGACTGGGGGGGGAGACCCAGTACTTC
CASRTRLGGETQYF
>NA|NA|TRBJ1-1|TRBV9
TGTGCCAGCAGCCTAGAAGGACAGCTGAACACTGAAGCTTTCTTT
CASSLEGQLNTEAFF
>NA|NA|TRBJ1-1|TRBV5-1
TGCGCCAGCAGCTTCGCCGACCCGAACACTGAAGCTTTCTTT
CASSFADPNTEAFF
>NA|NA|TRBJ2-5|TRBV12-3/TRBV12-4
TGTGCCAGCAGTCTGAACGGGGGGACATTCGAGACCCAGTACTTC
CASSLNGGTFETQYF
>TRBD1|NA|TRBJ1-3|TRBV5-1
TGCGCCAGCAGCCGGACCGGGACAGGGTATGGAAACACCATATATTTT
CASSRTGTGYGNTIYF
>NA|NA|TRBJ2-5|TRBV12-5
TGTGCTAGTGGCCGCGAGGGGGTGGAGACCCAGTACTTC
CASGREGVETQYF
>TRBD1|NA|TRBJ1-2|TRBV30
TGTGCCTGGAGTGCCTTGACAGGGCGTGGCTACACCTTC
CAWSALTGRGYTF
>NA|NA|TRBJ2-2|TRBV7-3
TGTGCCAGCAGCTTAAACAGATTAAGCACCGGGGAGCTGTTTTTT
CASSLNRLSTGELFF
>TRBD2|NA|TRBJ2-3|TRBV7-9
TGTGCCAGCAGCTTAGGACTAGCGGGGGGGCCGAACACAGATACGCAGTATTTT
CASSLGLAGGPNTDTQYF
>NA|NA|TRBJ2-5|TRBV5-1
TGCGCCAGCAGCTGGGTCCTGCAAGAGACCCAGTACTTC
CASSWVLQETQYF
>NA|NA|TRBJ1-1|TRBV10-1
TGCGCCAGCAGCGCTTCTCTTGGGGCTGAAGCTTTCTTT
CASSASLGAEAFF
>NA|few|TRBJ2-2|TRBV7-8
TGTGCCAGCAGCCCTTCCCGCGGGGGCCTGACCGGGGAGCTGTTTTTT
CASSPSRGGLTGELFF
>NA|NA|TRBJ1-1|TRBV9
TGTGCCAGCAGCGTAGCTGTAGAGAACACTGAAGCTTTCTTT
CASSVAVENTEAFF
>NA|NA|TRBJ2-7|TRBV6-1
TGTGCCAGCAGCCGACGACAGACTAGCTCCTACGAGCAGTACTTC
CASSRRQTSSYEQYF
>TRBD1|NA|TRBJ1-1|TRBV5-1
TGCGCCAGCAGCACGCGGGGAGGGGGCAATGTGAACACTGAAGCTTTCTTT
CASSTRGGGNVNTEAFF
>NA|NA|TRBJ1-1|TRBV7-9
TGTGCCAGCAGCGCCATCCCGGGGGCTGAAGCTTTCTTT
CASSAIPGAEAFF
>TRBD1|NA|TRBJ1-2|TRBV6-1
TGTGCCAGCAGCCGGACAGGGGGCGCATTGAACTATGGCTACACCTTC
CASSRTGGALNYGYTF
>NA|few|TRBJ1-6|TRBV27
TGTGCCAGCATGGGGGGCGGGCCAGGGCCAAGTAATTCACCCCTCCACTTT
CASMGGGPGPSNSPLHF
>TRBD2|few|TRBJ2-5|TRBV10-1
TGCGCCGTGGAGCGGGGGGGCTTGGAGACCCAGTACTTC
CAVERGGLETQYF
>NA|few|TRBJ2-6|TRBV20-1
TGCAGTGCCCCTCCCCGGGTGGGGGCCAACGTCCTGACTTTC
CSAPPRVGANVLTF
>TRBD1|few|TRBJ1-5|TRBV7-9
TGTGCCAGCAGCTCCTGGACAGGGAATCAGCCCCAGCATTTT
CASSSWTGNQPQHF
>TRBD2|few|TRBJ2-2|TRBV7-3
TGTGCCAGCAGCTTAGGGACTAGCGGGAACACCGGGGAGCTGTTTTTT
CASSLGTSGNTGELFF
>NA|NA|TRBJ1-1|TRBV21-1
NA
CASSWAVGNTEAFF
>NA|NA|TRBJ2-1|TRBV19
TGTGCCAGTAGTAGTACAGCTACCTACAATGAGCAGTTCTTC
CASSSTATYNEQFF
>NA|few|TRBJ1-1|TRBV12-3/TRBV12-4
TGTGCCAGCAGGCCTGGCGGCGGCACTGAAGCTTTCTTT
CASRPGGGTEAFF
>TRBD1|NA|TRBJ1-6|TRBV3-1
TGTGCCAGCAGCCAAGGGGGACAGGGTTCACCCCTCCACTTT
CASSQGGQGSPLHF
>NA|few|TRBJ1-1|TRBV10-3
TGTGCCATCAGTGCGGACAGCTCGGGGTTTGAAGCTTTCTTT
CAISADSSGFEAFF
>TRBD2|NA|TRBJ2-5|TRBV6-1
TGTGCCAGCACCCGACTAGCGGGGGCCGGGGAGACCCAGTACTTC
CASTRLAGAGETQYF
>NA|few|TRBJ1-1|TRBV7-8
TGTGCCAGCAGCTTACCCGGCAGGGCGAACACTGAAGCTTTCTTT
CASSLPGRANTEAFF
>NA|NA|TRBJ2-6|TRBV20-1
TGCAGTGCGCCGCGAGGGGCTGGGGCCAACGTCCTGACTTTC
CSAPRGAGANVLTF
>NA|few|TRBJ1-1|TRBV10-1
TGCGCCAGCAGTACAGGGAGATCCGAAGCTTTCTTT
CASSTGRSEAFF
>NA|NA|TRBJ1-5|TRBV12-3/TRBV12-4
TGTGCCAGCAGTTTAGCGGGTCAGCCCCAGCATTTT
CASSLAGQPQHF
>NA|NA|TRBJ1-1|TRBV10-1
TGCGCCAGCAGTGACGCCGGGACCCTGGAAGCTTTCTTT
CASSDAGTLEAFF
>NA|few|TRBJ1-3|TRBV7-9
TGTGCCAGCAGCATGCGGGGGGGCATATGGGGAAACACCATATATTTT
CASSMRGGIWGNTIYF
>TRBD1|few|TRBJ2-3|TRBV7-3
TGTGCCAGCAGCTTGGGACAGGTTACAGATACGCAGTATTTT
CASSLGQVTDTQYF
>NA|few|TRBJ1-1|TRBV11-3
TGTGCCAGCAGCTTATTCCAGGGCACTGAAGCTTTCTTT
CASSLFQGTEAFF